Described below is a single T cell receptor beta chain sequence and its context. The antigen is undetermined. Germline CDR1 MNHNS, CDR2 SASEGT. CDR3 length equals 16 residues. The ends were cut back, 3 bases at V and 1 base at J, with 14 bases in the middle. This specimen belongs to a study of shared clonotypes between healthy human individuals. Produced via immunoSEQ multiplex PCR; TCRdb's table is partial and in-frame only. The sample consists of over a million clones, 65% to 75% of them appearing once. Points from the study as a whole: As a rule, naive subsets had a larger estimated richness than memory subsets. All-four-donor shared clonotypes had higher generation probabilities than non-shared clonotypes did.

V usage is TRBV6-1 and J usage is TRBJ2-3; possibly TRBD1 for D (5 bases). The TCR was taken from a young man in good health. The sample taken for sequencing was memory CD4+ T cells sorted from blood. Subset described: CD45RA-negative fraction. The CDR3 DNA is TGTGCCAGCAGTGACGTAAGACAGACAGGCACAGATACGCAGTATTTT. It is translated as CASSDVRQTGTDTQYF.